Described below is a single T cell receptor beta chain sequence and its context. Its antigen is not identified. A second PCR, run for roughly 7 to 12 cycles, used a sample-barcoded 5' primer plus a J-beta primer mix. A 12-random-nucleotide template-switch adaptor tagged each cDNA molecule. TCRdb fed the 5' RACE reads into MiXCR, producing one record per CDR3 protein. The sample has about 780,000 distinct CDR3 sequences; roughly 26% are singletons. The sample originates from a study of blood T cells in healthy people across ages. Broader study findings: Roughly linear declines in TCR beta diversity per million T cells occurred with age.

Trimming shortened V by 0 bases and J by 0 bases, and 19 bases separated the two germline ends. CDR1 is SGHDT, CDR2 YYEEEE, per germline. The length of the CDR3 is 19 residues. The sample was also linked to a second study, of T cells of mothers and their children. Per that study: Donors were a few healthy Caucasian mothers and their six children. Every mother produced more than 9 million TCR beta CDR3 reads, whereas every child provided about 3 million.

The chain is built from TRBV5-6 and TRBJ2-4, with D perhaps being TRBD1 or TRBD2 (7 bases each). Sample: blood. This clonotype was obtained from a boy younger than 18 in good health. The CDR3 loop reads CASSLAWRGGGAAKNIQYF. CDR3 coding DNA: TGTGCCAGCAGCTTGGCCTGGCGGGGAGGGGGCGCAGCCAAAAACATTCAGTACTTC.